A selection of T cell receptor beta chains follows, all from one sample in a study of T cell repertoires in cytomegalovirus infection. TCRdb re-analysed the reads in MiXCR, keeping a single row per CDR3 protein. The profile shows around 740,000 distinct CDR3 sequences, roughly 36% of them singletons. Input material: PBMCs. The source is a human donor in good health (CMV status not recorded). Some clones in this sample may be carry-over from other donors' samples. CDR3s include the opening cysteine and the closing phenylalanine or tryptophan. A D gene is named only where the DNA matches it firmly. Clone size is shown for a subset of rows, as once, few, many or a class of expanded clone.

TRBV2	NA	TRBJ1-5	many	CASSEALRGSQPQHF	TGTGCCAGCAGTGAAGCGCTTCGGGGATCCCAGCCCCAGCATTTT
TRBV7-2	TRBD2	TRBJ2-2	NA	CASSLGTRGTGELFF	TGTGCCAGCAGCTTGGGGACTAGGGGCACCGGGGAGCTGTTTTTT
TRBV5-1	TRBD2	TRBJ2-5	NA	CASSTLAGVQETQYF	TGCGCCAGCAGCACTCTAGCGGGGGTCCAAGAGACCCAGTACTTC
TRBV6-6	TRBD2	TRBJ2-1	NA	CASSYSLSGRGRDEQFF	TGTGCCAGCAGTTACTCCCTCAGCGGGAGGGGTAGGGATGAGCAGTTCTTC
TRBV20-1	NA	TRBJ2-7	NA	CSSTTGRGPYEQYF	TGCAGTTCCACAACGGGGAGGGGGCCCTACGAGCAGTACTTC
TRBV11-2	TRBD2	TRBJ2-2	few	CASSPLAGLNTGELFF	TGTGCCAGCAGCCCGTTAGCGGGGTTGAACACCGGGGAGCTGTTTTTT
TRBV6-6	NA	TRBJ2-7	NA	CASRLLVNYEQYF	TGTGCCAGCAGATTGCTAGTCAACTACGAGCAGTACTTC
TRBV15	TRBD2	TRBJ2-1	NA	CATSTSRFRREVENEQFF	TGTGCCACCAGCACCTCCCGTTTTCGACGGGAGGTCGAGAATGAGCAGTTCTTC
TRBV7-6	TRBD1	TRBJ2-7	many	CASSLGTGLGDEQYF	TGTGCCAGCAGCTTGGGGACAGGGCTTGGCGACGAGCAGTACTTC
TRBV7-8	NA	TRBJ2-7	few	CASSLTRLNDYEQYF	TGTGCCAGCAGCTTAACCCGCCTGAATGACTACGAGCAGTACTTC
TRBV11-2	NA	TRBJ2-1	few	CASHAVLAPNEQFF	TGTGCCAGCCACGCTGTTCTAGCTCCCAATGAGCAGTTCTTC
TRBV28	TRBD1	TRBJ1-1	NA	CASDRGRGEAFF	TGTGCCAGTGACAGGGGTCGGGGTGAAGCTTTCTTT
TRBV20-1	TRBD2	TRBJ2-3	NA	CSARFGGGADTQYF	TGCAGTGCTCGCTTTGGCGGGGGGGCAGATACGCAGTATTTT
TRBV12-3/TRBV12-4	NA	TRBJ1-5	NA	CASSFGKGNQPQHF	TGTGCCAGCAGTTTTGGCAAGGGCAATCAGCCCCAGCATTTT
TRBV15	NA	TRBJ2-3	NA	CATSGGSDTDTQYF	TGTGCCACCAGCGGGGGGAGCGACACAGATACGCAGTATTTT
TRBV29-1	TRBD2	TRBJ2-3	NA	CSPYGRGLAGERCSTDTQYF	TGCAGCCCTTATGGAAGAGGACTAGCGGGAGAAAGGTGTAGCACAGATACGCAGTATTTT
TRBV19	TRBD2	TRBJ2-5	NA	CASSIWNIAGQETQYF	TGTGCCAGTAGTATATGGAACATAGCGGGACAAGAGACCCAGTACTTC
TRBV19	TRBD1	TRBJ2-1	NA	CASSNRGRSHEQFF	TGTGCCAGTAGCAACAGGGGGCGATCCCATGAGCAGTTCTTC
TRBV7-2	NA	TRBJ2-1	many	CASSWEYEQFF	TGTGCCAGCAGCTGGGAGTATGAGCAGTTCTTC
TRBV2	TRBD2	TRBJ2-1	few	CASSELGLAGEDNEQFF	TGTGCCAGCAGTGAACTAGGACTAGCGGGGGAAGACAATGAGCAGTTCTTC
TRBV28	TRBD1	TRBJ1-2	once	CASSLGTEGGGYTF	TGTGCCAGCAGCCTAGGGACAGAGGGGGGTGGCTACACCTTC
TRBV19	TRBD1	TRBJ1-2	NA	CASTIQGARGYTF	TGTGCCAGTACCATACAGGGGGCGCGTGGCTACACCTTC
TRBV6-1	TRBD1	TRBJ1-2	NA	CASSDGWAGGFHYGYTF	TGTGCCAGCAGTGATGGCTGGGCAGGGGGCTTCCACTATGGCTACACCTTC
TRBV14	NA	TRBJ1-1	NA	CASSLVGGWDTEAFF	TGTGCCAGCAGCCTCGTTGGGGGGTGGGACACTGAAGCTTTCTTT
TRBV6-5	TRBD1	TRBJ1-1	many	CASSSGTGRTEAFF	TGTGCCAGCAGTTCCGGGACAGGGAGAACTGAAGCTTTCTTT
TRBV12-3/TRBV12-4	NA	TRBJ1-1	few	CASSLGRRFEAFF	TGTGCCAGCAGTTTAGGACGACGTTTTGAAGCTTTCTTT
TRBV7-2	TRBD1	TRBJ1-6	many	CASSPGGTENSPLHF	TGTGCCAGCAGCCCGGGGGGGACAGAGAATTCACCCCTCCACTTT
TRBV7-2	NA	TRBJ1-2	many	CASSLFGVINYGYTF	TGTGCCAGCAGCTTATTCGGGGTTATAAACTATGGCTACACCTTC
TRBV5-4	NA	TRBJ2-5	NA	CASSLLGGRQETQYF	TGTGCCAGCAGCTTACTCGGGGGGCGGCAAGAGACCCAGTACTTC
TRBV6-1	NA	TRBJ2-2	NA	CASGADSNTGELFF	TGTGCCAGCGGAGCAGACTCGAACACCGGGGAGCTGTTTTTT
TRBV28	NA	TRBJ2-7	NA	CASSLQEGGAAYEQYF	TGTGCCAGCAGTTTACAAGAGGGAGGAGCCGCGTACGAGCAGTACTTC
TRBV12-3/TRBV12-4	NA	TRBJ1-1	many	CASSPGQQNTEAFF	TGTGCCAGCAGCCCGGGACAACAGAACACTGAAGCTTTCTTT
TRBV6-5	NA	TRBJ2-5	few	CASSSVEGGEETQYF	TGTGCCAGCAGTTCGGTTGAGGGGGGAGAAGAGACCCAGTACTTC
TRBV29-1	NA	TRBJ2-5	NA	CSVEGYGKETQYF	TGCAGCGTTGAGGGCTACGGAAAAGAGACCCAGTACTTC
TRBV11-3	TRBD1	TRBJ2-1	few	CASSLAGTGNEQFF	TGTGCCAGCAGCTTGGCCGGGACAGGGAATGAGCAGTTCTTC
TRBV27	NA	TRBJ2-7	NA	CASSFSRVGHEQYF	TGTGCCAGCAGTTTCTCTCGGGTGGGCCACGAGCAGTACTTC
TRBV7-9	TRBD2	TRBJ2-5	NA	CASSSTSGTPETQYF	TGTGCCAGCAGCTCGACTAGCGGGACGCCAGAGACCCAGTACTTC
TRBV27	TRBD2	TRBJ2-5	NA	CASSIQGGRYQETQYF	TGTGCCAGCAGCATACAAGGCGGGAGGTACCAAGAGACCCAGTACTTC
TRBV29-1	NA	TRBJ1-2	NA	CSVKEQNTNYGYTF	TGCAGCGTTAAAGAACAGAATACTAACTATGGCTACACCTTC
TRBV24-1	NA	TRBJ2-1	NA	CATSDLTGQGYNEQFF	TGTGCCACCAGTGATTTGACAGGGCAGGGATACAATGAGCAGTTCTTC
TRBV6-6	NA	TRBJ2-1	NA	CASSPPQLGSYNEQFF	TGTGCCAGCAGCCCACCCCAACTAGGCTCCTACAATGAGCAGTTCTTC
TRBV28	TRBD2	TRBJ2-3	few	CASSPAGGRADTQYF	TGTGCCAGCAGCCCTGCGGGGGGGCGTGCAGATACGCAGTATTTT
TRBV27	NA	TRBJ1-1	few	CASRTQQILNTEAFF	TGTGCCAGCAGAACCCAACAGATTCTGAACACTGAAGCTTTCTTT
TRBV28	NA	TRBJ1-2	NA	CASSPRQTNSYGYTF	TGTGCCAGCAGTCCCCGTCAGACAAATAGCTATGGCTACACCTTC
TRBV7-9	NA	TRBJ1-1	NA	CASSFVGRDTEAFF	TGTGCCAGCAGCTTCGTGGGTCGGGACACTGAAGCTTTCTTT
TRBV5-1	TRBD2	TRBJ2-3	NA	CASSLVRGGADTQYF	TGCGCCAGCAGCTTGGTTCGGGGAGGGGCAGATACGCAGTATTTT